This T cell receptor (beta chain) was retrieved from a study of OX40 agonist ivuxolimab in advanced cancers. About the study as a whole: Ivuxolimab was a fully human IgG2 agonistic monoclonal antibody targeting the costimulatory receptor OX40 (CD134). In the dose-escalation cohort, around four fifths of patients were male, and the mean age was 60 years with a range of roughly 23 to 79. Partial responses occurred in three dose-escalation patients, of whom one had hepatocellular carcinoma and two had cutaneous melanoma. Of the 50 to 55 dose-escalation patients, hepatocellular carcinoma was present in about 20, melanoma in some 15, renal cell carcinoma in 9 and head and neck cancer in 9. The purpose of peripheral TCRbeta sequencing was to test whether ivuxolimab changed TCR sequence diversity and led to clonal T-cell expansion. Prior anti-PD-1, anti-PD-L1 or anti-CTLA-4 therapy was permitted, and checkpoint inhibitors had been received by around 39% of dose-escalation patients. The monotherapy dose-escalation portion (N of about 50 patients) of the phase I ivuxolimab trial is reported in the paper. Intravenous ivuxolimab was administered to patients every 2 weeks at six dose levels: 0.01, 0.1, 0.3, 1.5, 3 and 10 mg/kg. General conclusions and limits of the study: Which antigens the clonally expanded peripheral T cells were specific for was not determined. At doses of 0.1 to 3.0 mg/kg, clonal expansion of both CD4+ and CD8+ blood T cells was observed from baseline to week 6. After ivuxolimab, expanded clones were on average more numerous among CD8+ T cells than among CD4+ T cells. Low levels of normalized T-cell clonal expansion were also seen in some nonresponding patients. In the 0.1-3.0 mg/kg groups, partial responders were among the patients with the lowest normalized peripheral clonal expansion, particularly in CD8+ T cells.

Relative to germline, V is 5 bases shorter and J is 5 bases shorter, with 15 bases between their ends. From the germline V gene (reference sequence), CDR1 is MNHEY and CDR2 is SMNVEV. From cysteine to phenylalanine, the CDR3 is 14 amino acids long. Of the read, only the CDR3 DNA is kept; its 42 bases are in frame from base 1. Patients with a history of autoimmune disease or receiving systemic immunosuppression were excluded from the trial. Peripheral blood for TCR sequencing was collected from all dose cohorts at baseline, on cycle 4 day 1, and on cycle 7 day 1. Samples came from an open-label, multicenter, first-in-human phase I dose-escalation trial of ivuxolimab. Adults with locally advanced or metastatic melanoma, renal cell carcinoma, hepatocellular carcinoma or head and neck squamous cell carcinoma were enrolled in the trial. Before TCR sequencing, CD4+ T cells and CD8+ T cells from peripheral blood were sorted into separate populations.

In regard to this clone: There is no known antigen for this receptor. No base qualities exist here, and no much larger clone lies one base off it.

For sequencing of the TCRbeta CDR3 region, genomic DNA was extracted from the sorted cells. TCRbeta CDR3 regions were sequenced using the immunoSEQ Assay. TCRdb took over this immuneACCESS table, retaining in-frame rearrangements with V and J assigned. Such tables are incomplete; in checked studies, under half of the missing clones stem from an unresolved V gene, and the remainder is unexplained. This sample comprises tens of thousands of clones, about 88% of them detected only once. Of the sample, just under 2.5% is held by the ten largest clones. Sequenced here: CD4+ or CD8+ T cells sorted from blood, sampled in a trial of the OX40 agonist ivuxolimab. The rearranged chain carries TRBV27 and TRBJ2-5; TRBD2 is possibly the D segment (5 matching bases). The receptor was derived from an adult with an advanced solid tumor such as melanoma, head and neck, liver or kidney cancer. The CDR3: CASSRGSSGETQYF. Here is the DNA: TGTGCCAGCAGTCGCGGGTCCTCCGGGGAGACCCAGTACTTC.